A single T cell receptor (beta chain) is shown here with its context. The record originates from a study of blood T cell repertoires in COVID-19. Study-level information: From the United States, Italy and Spain came samples of acute and convalescent COVID-19.

Methods used by the authors: Amplification of reference gene primers provided the estimated nucleated cell counts. Repertoires were generated with immunoSEQ multiplex PCR, while TCRdb's copy carries only in-frame clones and drops some. V and J calls plus clone size are reproduced from that table; the DNA served to infer D and trimming. This table holds over 150,000 clones, approximately 85% found once. Material: peripheral blood. The sequence came from a man aged 60 to 75 with COVID-19, enrolled during active disease.

CDR3 DNA sequence: TGTGCCACCAGTGAGACAGGGGCTGGGGCCAACGTCCTGACTTTC. This gives the protein CATSETGAGANVLTF. The chain carries TRBV24-1 and TRBJ2-6, with TRBD1 matching 8 bases. This CDR3 contains 15 residues. Germline CDR1 is KGHDR and CDR2 is SFDVKD. V lost 4 bases and J lost 2; bases outside the gene matches: 0.